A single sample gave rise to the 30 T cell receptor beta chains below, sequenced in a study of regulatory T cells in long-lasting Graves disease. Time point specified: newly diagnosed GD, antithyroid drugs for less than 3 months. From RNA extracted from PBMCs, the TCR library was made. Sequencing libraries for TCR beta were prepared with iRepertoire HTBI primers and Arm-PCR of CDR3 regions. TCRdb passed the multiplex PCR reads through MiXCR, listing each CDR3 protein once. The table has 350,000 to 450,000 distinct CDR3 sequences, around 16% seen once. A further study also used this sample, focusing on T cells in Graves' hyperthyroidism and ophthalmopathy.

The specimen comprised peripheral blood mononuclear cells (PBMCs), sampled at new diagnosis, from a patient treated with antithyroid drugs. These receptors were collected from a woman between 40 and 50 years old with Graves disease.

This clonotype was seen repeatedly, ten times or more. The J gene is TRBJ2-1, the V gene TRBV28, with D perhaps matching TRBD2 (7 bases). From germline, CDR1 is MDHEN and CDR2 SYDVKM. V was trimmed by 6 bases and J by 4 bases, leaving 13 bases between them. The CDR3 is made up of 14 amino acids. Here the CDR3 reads CASRQGLPYNEQFF. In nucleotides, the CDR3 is TGTGCCAGCAGACAGGGACTACCATACAATGAGCAGTTCTTC.

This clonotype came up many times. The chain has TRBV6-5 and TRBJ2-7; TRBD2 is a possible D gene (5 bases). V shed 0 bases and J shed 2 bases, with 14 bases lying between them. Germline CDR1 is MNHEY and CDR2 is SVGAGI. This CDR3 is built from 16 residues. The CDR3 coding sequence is TGTGCCAGCAGTTACTCGAGGGCACTTACCCCCTACGAGCAGTACTTC. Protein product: CASSYSRALTPYEQYF.

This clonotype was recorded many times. The CDR3 loop is CSVPGTSGANTQYF. DNA of the CDR3: TGCAGCGTCCCCGGGACTAGCGGGGCTAATACGCAGTATTTT. V usage is TRBV29-1 and J usage is TRBJ2-3, with 13 bases matching TRBD2. The CDR3 covers 14 residues. CDR1 SQVTM and CDR2 ANQGSEA come from the germline V gene. The V segment lost 6 bases and the J segment 7 bases; nucleotides outside the gene matches: 7.

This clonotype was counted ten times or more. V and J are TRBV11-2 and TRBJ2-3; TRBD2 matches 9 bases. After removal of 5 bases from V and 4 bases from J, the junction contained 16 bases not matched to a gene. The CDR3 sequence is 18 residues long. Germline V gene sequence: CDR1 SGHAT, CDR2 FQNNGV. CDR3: CASSPGWGAGGHADTQYF. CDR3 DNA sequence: TGTGCCAGCAGCCCAGGTTGGGGTGCGGGAGGGCACGCAGATACGCAGTATTTT.

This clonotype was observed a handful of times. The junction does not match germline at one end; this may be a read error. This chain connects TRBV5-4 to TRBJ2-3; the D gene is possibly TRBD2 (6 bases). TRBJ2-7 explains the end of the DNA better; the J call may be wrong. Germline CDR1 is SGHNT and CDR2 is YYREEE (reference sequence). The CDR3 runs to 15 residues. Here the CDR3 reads CASSLPGLGAYGQYF. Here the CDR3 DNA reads TGTGCCAGCAGCTTGCCGGGACTGGGAGCATACGGGCAGTACTTC.

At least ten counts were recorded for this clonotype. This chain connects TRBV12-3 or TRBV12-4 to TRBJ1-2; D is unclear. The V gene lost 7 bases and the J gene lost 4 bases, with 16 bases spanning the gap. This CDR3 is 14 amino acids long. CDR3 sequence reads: CASNSPGSPYGYTF. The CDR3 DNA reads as TGTGCCAGCAATTCTCCGGGGTCCCCCTATGGCTACACCTTC.

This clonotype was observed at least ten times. As DNA, the CDR3 is TGCGCCAGCAGCTTATCCGGGAGGCCCCGCACAGATACGCAGTATTTT. This translates into CASSLSGRPRTDTQYF. The chain carries TRBV5-1 and TRBJ2-3; 7 bases are shared with TRBD2. Germline CDR1 is SGHRS and CDR2 is YFSETQ. The CDR3 loop spans 16 amino acids. V lost 2 bases to trimming and J lost 1 base; unmatched junction nucleotides: 7.

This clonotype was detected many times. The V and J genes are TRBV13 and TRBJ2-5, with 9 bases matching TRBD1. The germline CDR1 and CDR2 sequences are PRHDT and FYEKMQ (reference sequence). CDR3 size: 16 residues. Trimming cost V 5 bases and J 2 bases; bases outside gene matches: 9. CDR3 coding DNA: TGTGCCAGCAGCCTCCCCCGGGACAGGGCTCAAGAGACCCAGTACTTC. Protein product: CASSLPRDRAQETQYF.

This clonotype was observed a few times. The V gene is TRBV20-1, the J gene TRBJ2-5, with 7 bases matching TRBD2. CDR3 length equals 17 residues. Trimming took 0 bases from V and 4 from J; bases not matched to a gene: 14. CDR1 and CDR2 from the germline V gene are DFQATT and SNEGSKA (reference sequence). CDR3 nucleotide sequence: TGCAGTGCTAGAGATCCTAGAGGGAGGGTCGATATAGAGACCCAGTACTTC. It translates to CSARDPRGRVDIETQYF.

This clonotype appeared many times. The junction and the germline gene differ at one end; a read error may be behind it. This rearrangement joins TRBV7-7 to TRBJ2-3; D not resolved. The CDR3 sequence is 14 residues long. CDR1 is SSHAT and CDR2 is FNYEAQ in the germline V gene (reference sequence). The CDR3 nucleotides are TGTGCTAGCAGCTTTAGTCTCTACACAGATACGCAGTATTTT. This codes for CASSFSLYTDTQYF.

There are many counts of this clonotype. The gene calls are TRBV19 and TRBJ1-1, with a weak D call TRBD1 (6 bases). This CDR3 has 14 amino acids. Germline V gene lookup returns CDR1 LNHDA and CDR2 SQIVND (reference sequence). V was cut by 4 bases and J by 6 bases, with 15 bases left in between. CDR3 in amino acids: CASSRRTANAEAFF. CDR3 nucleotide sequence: TGTGCCAGTAGTAGGAGGACAGCCAACGCTGAAGCTTTCTTT.

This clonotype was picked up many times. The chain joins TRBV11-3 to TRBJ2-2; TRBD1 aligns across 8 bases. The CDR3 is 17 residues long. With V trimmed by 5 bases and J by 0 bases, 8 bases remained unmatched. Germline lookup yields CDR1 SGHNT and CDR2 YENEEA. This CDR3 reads CASSPPPTGANTGELFF. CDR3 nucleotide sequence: TGTGCCAGCAGCCCGCCCCCGACAGGGGCGAACACCGGGGAGCTGTTTTTT. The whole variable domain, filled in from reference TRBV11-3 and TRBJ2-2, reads EAGVVQSPRYKIIEKKQPVAFWCNPISGHNTLYWYLQNLGQGPELLIRYENEEAVDDSQLPKDRFSAERLKGVDSTLKIQPAELGDSAVYLCASSPPPTGANTGELFFGEGSRLTVL.

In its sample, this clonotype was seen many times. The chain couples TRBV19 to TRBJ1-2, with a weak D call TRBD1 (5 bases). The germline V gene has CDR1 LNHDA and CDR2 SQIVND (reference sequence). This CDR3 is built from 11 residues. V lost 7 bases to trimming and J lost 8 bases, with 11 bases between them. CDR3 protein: CASNLGVGYTF. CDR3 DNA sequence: TGTGCCAGTAACCTGGGGGTAGGCTACACCTTC.

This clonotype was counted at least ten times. The CDR3 spells CSVDSVVGRYNEQFF. CDR3 nucleotides: TGCAGCGTGGACTCGGTGGTTGGTCGCTACAATGAGCAGTTCTTC. V usage is TRBV29-1 and J usage is TRBJ2-1, with D maybe TRBD2 (5 bases). The CDR3 consists of 15 residues. Germline CDR1 is SQVTM and CDR2 is ANQGSEA. The V end lost 6 bases, the J end lost 3 bases, and 18 bases lay between the germline ends.

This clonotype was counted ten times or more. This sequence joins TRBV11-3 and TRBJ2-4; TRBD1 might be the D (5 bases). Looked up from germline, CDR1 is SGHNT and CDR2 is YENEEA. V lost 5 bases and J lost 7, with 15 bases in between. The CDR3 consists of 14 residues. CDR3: CASSPPGLGNIQYF. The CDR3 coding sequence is TGTGCCAGCAGCCCCCCAGGGCTGGGGAACATTCAGTACTTC.

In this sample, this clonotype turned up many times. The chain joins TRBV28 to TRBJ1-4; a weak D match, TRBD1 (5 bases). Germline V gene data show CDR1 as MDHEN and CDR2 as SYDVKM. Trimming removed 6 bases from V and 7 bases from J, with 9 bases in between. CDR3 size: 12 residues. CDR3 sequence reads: CASRRGVEKLFF. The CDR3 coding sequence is TGTGCCAGCAGGAGGGGCGTTGAAAAACTGTTTTTT.

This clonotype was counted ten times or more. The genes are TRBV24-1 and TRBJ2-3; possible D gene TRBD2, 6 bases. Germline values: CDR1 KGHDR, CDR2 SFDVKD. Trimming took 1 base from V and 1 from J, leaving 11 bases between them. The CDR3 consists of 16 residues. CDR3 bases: TGTGCCACCAGTGATTTTGGCGGGACCGGCACAGATACGCAGTATTTT. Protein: CATSDFGGTGTDTQYF.

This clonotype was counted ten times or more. CDR3 nucleotides: TGTGCCTGGACCTCCAACTATGGCTACACCTTC. This gives the protein CAWTSNYGYTF. The genes are TRBV30 and TRBJ1-2, with no clear D. This CDR3 is built from 11 residues. Between the trimmed V and J ends, which lost 4 bases and 2 bases, there was a span of 5 bases. Looked up from germline, CDR1 is GTSNPN and CDR2 is SVGIG (reference sequence).

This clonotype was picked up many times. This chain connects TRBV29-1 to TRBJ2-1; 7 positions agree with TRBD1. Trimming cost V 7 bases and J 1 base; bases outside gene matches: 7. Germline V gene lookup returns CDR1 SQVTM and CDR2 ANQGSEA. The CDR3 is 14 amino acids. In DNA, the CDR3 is TGCAGCGCGGACCGGGACAGTTCCTACAATGAGCAGTTCTTC. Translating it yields CSADRDSSYNEQFF.

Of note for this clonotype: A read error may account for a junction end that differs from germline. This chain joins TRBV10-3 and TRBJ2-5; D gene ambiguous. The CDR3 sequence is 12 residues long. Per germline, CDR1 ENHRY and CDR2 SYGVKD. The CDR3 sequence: CAISDNQETQHF. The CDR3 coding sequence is TGTGCCATCAGTGATAACCAAGAGACCCAGCACTTC.

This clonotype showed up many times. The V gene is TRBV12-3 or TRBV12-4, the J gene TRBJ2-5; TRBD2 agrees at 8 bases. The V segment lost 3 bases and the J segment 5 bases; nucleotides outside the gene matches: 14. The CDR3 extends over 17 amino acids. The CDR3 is CASSFIAPGGAGETQYF. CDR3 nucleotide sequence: TGTGCCAGCAGTTTTATCGCCCCGGGGGGGGCAGGTGAGACCCAGTACTTC.

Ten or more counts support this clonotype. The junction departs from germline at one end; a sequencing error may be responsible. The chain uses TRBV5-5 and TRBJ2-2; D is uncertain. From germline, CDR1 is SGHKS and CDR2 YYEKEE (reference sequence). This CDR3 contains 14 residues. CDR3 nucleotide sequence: TGCGCCAGCAGCTTTAGGGCCAACACCGGGGAGCTGTTTTTT. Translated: CASSFRANTGELFF.

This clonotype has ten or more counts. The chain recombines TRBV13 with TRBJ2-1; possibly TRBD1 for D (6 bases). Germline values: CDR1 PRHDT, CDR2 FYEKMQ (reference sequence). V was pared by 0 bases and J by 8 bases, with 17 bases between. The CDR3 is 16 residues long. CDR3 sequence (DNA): TGTGCCAGCAGCTTAGGGCCCCCGGGCCCAGGGGATGAGCAGTTCTTC. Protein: CASSLGPPGPGDEQFF.

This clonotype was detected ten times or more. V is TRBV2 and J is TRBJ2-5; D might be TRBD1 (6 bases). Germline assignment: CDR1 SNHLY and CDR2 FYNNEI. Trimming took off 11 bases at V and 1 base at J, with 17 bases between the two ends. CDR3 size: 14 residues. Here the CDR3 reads CAGARADSQETQYF. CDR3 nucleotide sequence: TGTGCCGGGGCCCGAGCGGACAGCCAAGAGACCCAGTACTTC.

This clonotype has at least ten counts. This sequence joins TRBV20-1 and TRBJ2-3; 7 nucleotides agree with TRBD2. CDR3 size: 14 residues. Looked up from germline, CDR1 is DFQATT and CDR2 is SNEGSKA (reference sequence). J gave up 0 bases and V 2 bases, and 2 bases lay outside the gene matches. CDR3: CSARLSGSTDTQYF. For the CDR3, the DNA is TGCAGTGCTAGACTTAGCGGGAGCACAGATACGCAGTATTTT.

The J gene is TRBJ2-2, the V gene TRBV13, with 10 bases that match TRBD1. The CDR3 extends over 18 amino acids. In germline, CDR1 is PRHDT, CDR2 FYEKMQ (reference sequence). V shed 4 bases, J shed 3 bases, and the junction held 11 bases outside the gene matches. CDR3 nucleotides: TGTGCCAGCAGCTCCGATTACGACAGGGGGCTTTACACCGGGGAGCTGTTTTTT. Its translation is CASSSDYDRGLYTGELFF. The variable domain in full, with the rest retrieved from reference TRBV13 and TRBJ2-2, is AAGVIQSPRHLIKEKRETATLKCYPIPRHDTVYWYQQGPGQDPQFLISFYEKMQSDKGSIPDRFSAQQFSDYHSELNMSSLELGDSALYFCASSSDYDRGLYTGELFFGEGSRLTVL.

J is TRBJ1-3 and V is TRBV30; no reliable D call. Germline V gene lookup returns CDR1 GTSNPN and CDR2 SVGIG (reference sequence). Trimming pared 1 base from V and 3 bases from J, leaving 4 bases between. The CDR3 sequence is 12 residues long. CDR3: CAWSGDGNTIYF. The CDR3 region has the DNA TGTGCCTGGAGTGGGGATGGAAACACCATATATTTT.

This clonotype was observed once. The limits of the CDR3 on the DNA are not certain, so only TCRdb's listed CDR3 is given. CDR3 sequence reads: CASSSSGPPYNEQFF. The genes are TRBV11-1 and TRBJ2-1; TRBD1 reflects the table's D call only, with no check against the DNA. Germline assignment: CDR1 SGHAT and CDR2 FQDESV (reference sequence). The CDR3 spans 15 amino acids, including both terminal residues.

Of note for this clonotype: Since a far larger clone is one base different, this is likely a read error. CDR3 amino acids: CATSGGQERSYEQFF. CDR3 sequence (DNA): TGTGCCACCAGTGGTGGACAGGAAAGGTCCTACGAGCAGTTCTTC. The genes are TRBV24-1 and TRBJ2-1; 7 bases match TRBD1. Germline V gives CDR1 KGHDR, CDR2 SFDVKD. V dropped 5 bases and J dropped 10; count of bases not matched to a gene: 13. The CDR3 contains 15 residues.

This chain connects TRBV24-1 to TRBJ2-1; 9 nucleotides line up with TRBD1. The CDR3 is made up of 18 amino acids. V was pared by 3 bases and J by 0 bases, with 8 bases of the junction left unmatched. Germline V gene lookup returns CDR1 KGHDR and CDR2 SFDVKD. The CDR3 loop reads CATSDGLGQGSSYNEQFF. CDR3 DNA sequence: TGTGCCACCAGTGATGGGCTGGGACAGGGAAGCTCCTACAATGAGCAGTTCTTC.